The text below deals with one T cell receptor beta chain. As yet, its antigen is unknown. Treatment meaning: oral pan-JAK inhibitor, 5-10 mg twice daily. Alopecia areata patients provided lesional scalp punch biopsies and peripheral blood, both collected for the study. In germline, CDR1 is SGDLS, CDR2 YYNGEE. After removal of 3 bases from V and 9 bases from J, the junction contained 7 bases not matched to a gene. This CDR3 contains 15 residues. Sequencing relied on a cDNA template that was reverse transcribed from extracted RNA. Sequenced by immunoSEQ multiplex PCR; TCRdb stores in-frame clones only, minus some. This repertoire shows about 120,000 clones, roughly 58% found once; its top ten account for around 30%. The data were taken from a study of CD8+ T cells in alopecia areata. At the level of the study: Affected scalp percentage set treated patients' severity scores.

Study findings and constraints: Scalp clonality and expanded CD8+ clones among the top 100 were significantly decreased by tofacitinib. Scalp sample data also include resident alphabeta T cells from normal skin.

This receptor was obtained from a human donor with alopecia areata. The J gene is TRBJ2-1, the V gene TRBV9; 12 nucleotides match TRBD2. Specimen: CD8+ T cells sorted from blood, collected at week 4, from a patient treated with tofacitinib. The chain's CDR3 is CASSAEPGLAGEQFF. Here the CDR3 DNA reads TGTGCCAGCAGCGCCGAGCCGGGACTAGCGGGTGAGCAGTTCTTC.